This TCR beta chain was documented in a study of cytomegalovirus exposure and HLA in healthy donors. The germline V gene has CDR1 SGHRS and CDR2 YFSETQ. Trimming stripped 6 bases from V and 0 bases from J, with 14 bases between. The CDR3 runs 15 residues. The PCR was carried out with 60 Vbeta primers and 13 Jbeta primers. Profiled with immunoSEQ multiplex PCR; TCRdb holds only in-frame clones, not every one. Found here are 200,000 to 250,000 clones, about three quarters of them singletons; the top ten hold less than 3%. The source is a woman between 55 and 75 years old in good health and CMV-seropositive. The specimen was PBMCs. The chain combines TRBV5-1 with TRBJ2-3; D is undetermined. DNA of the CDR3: TGCGCCAGCACGCGCAGGCCCTCTAGCACAGATACGCAGTATTTT. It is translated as CASTRRPSSTDTQYF.